This entry lists 7 T cell receptor beta chains sequenced from one sample in a study of T cell responses to AZD1222 COVID-19 vaccine. Data came from immunoSEQ multiplex PCR; TCRdb stores just in-frame clones and leaves some out. The sample yields under 150,000 clones, roughly 85% seen once. Specimen: peripheral blood, collected 28 days after the second dose of the MenACWY control vaccine. Source of these receptors: an adult who received the MenACWY meningococcal vaccine as a control.

The chain is built from TRBV2 and TRBJ1-2, with no clear D. Germline CDR1 reads SNHLY; CDR2 reads FYNNEI. The CDR3 runs to 12 residues. The CDR3 reads CVSRDIVSGYTF. DNA of the CDR3: TGTGTTTCAAGGGATATAGTTAGTGGCTACACCTTC.

The DNA of the CDR3 is TGTGCCAGCAGCATTCAGGGTACGCTAGCCAAAAACATTCAGTACTTC. Protein product: CASSIQGTLAKNIQYF. The chain uses TRBV11-2 and TRBJ2-4; perhaps TRBD1 as D (5 bases). V lost 5 bases to trimming and J lost 0 bases, with 14 bases between them. Germline CDR1 reads SGHAT; CDR2 reads FQNNGV. The CDR3 runs 16 residues.

V usage is TRBV11-2 and J usage is TRBJ2-3; TRBD2 agrees at 7 bases. The CDR3 is 17 residues long. Germline trimming cut 4 bases from V and 2 bases from J; bases unmatched to any gene: 12. In germline, CDR1 is SGHAT, CDR2 FQNNGV. CDR3 loop: CASSSDGGGGITDTQYF. The CDR3 DNA reads as TGTGCCAGCAGCTCTGACGGTGGGGGGGGAATCACAGATACGCAGTATTTT. Variable domain in full (rest from reference TRBV11-2 and TRBJ2-3): EAGVAQSPRYKIIEKRQSVAFWCNPISGHATLYWYQQILGQGPKLLIQFQNNGVVDDSQLPKDRFSAERLKGVDSTLKIQPAKLEDSAVYLCASSSDGGGGITDTQYFGPGTRLTVL.

V usage is TRBV5-1 and J usage is TRBJ2-1; 10 bases are a match to TRBD2. In germline, CDR1 is SGHRS, CDR2 YFSETQ. V was clipped by 4 bases and J by 4 bases; unmatched bases: 5. This CDR3 region has 15 residues. The CDR3: CASSTGLADYNEQFF. In DNA, the CDR3 is TGCGCCAGCAGCACAGGACTAGCGGATTACAATGAGCAGTTCTTC.

The chain joins TRBV2 to TRBJ2-1, with D hard to call. Trimming shortened V by 7 bases and J by 0 bases, and 13 bases separated the two germline ends. Germline V gene data show CDR1 as SNHLY and CDR2 as FYNNEI. This CDR3 region has 15 residues. CDR3 residues: CASKSDTISYNEQFF. The CDR3 DNA reads TGTGCCAGCAAATCCGACACCATCTCCTACAATGAGCAGTTCTTC.

The CDR3 sequence: CASSLGQSLGYTF. The CDR3 bases are TGTGCCAGCAGTTTAGGACAGTCTCTTGGCTACACCTTC. V usage is TRBV28 and J usage is TRBJ1-2, with a possible D match to TRBD1 (6 bases). Germline assignment: CDR1 MDHEN and CDR2 SYDVKM. CDR3 size: 13 residues. Trimming left V 2 bases short and J 7 bases short, with 11 bases between.

The V gene is TRBV7-9, the J gene TRBJ2-6; D might be TRBD1 (6 bases). Deletions cut 6 bases from V and 3 bases from J, with 9 bases between. Germline CDR1 and CDR2: SEHNR and FQNEAQ (reference sequence). This CDR3 has 14 residues. The CDR3 coding sequence is TGTGCCAGCAGGCGAGGGGGTGGGGCCAACGTCCTGACTTTC. Translation gives CASRRGGGANVLTF.